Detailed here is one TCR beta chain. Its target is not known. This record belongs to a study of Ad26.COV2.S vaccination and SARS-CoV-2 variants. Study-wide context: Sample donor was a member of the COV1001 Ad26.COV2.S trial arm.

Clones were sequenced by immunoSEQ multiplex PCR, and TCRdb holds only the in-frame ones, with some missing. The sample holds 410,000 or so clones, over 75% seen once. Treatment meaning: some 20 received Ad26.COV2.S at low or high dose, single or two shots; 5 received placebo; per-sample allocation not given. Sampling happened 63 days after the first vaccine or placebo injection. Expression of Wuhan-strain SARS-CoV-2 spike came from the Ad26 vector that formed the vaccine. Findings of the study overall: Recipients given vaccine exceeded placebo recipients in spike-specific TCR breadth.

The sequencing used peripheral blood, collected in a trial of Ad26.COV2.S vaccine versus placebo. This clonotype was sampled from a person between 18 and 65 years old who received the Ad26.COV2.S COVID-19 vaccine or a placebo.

As DNA, the CDR3 is TGCAGCGTTGTTAGGGGGTACGACACTGAAGCTTTCTTT. It specifies CSVVRGYDTEAFF. This sequence joins TRBV29-1 and TRBJ1-1; a weak D match, TRBD1 (6 bases). Between the trimmed V and J ends, which lost 4 bases and 3 bases, there was a span of 12 bases. This CDR3 contains 13 residues. Germline V gene data show CDR1 as SQVTM and CDR2 as ANQGSEA.